This TCR beta chain was sequenced during a study of T cells in Graves' hyperthyroidism and ophthalmopathy. Study-level results: The blood repertoire included most of the expanded thyroid clonotypes above 0.001. Prediction of ophthalmopathy progression came a median roughly 6.4 months pre-onset.

From RNA transcripts, TCR beta CDR3 regions were amplified. In the first-round RT-PCR of the TCR CDR3, the HTBI primer set was used. TCRdb redid the calling of the multiplex PCR reads with MiXCR, one entry per CDR3 protein. The table lists 500,000 to 650,000 distinct CDR3 sequences, 20% of them singletons. This clonotype was counted between two and nine times. The antigen remains unidentified. Inclusion characteristics of ophthalmopathy patients comprised a Clinical Activity Score of at least 3, a NOSPECS grade of at least 4, and duration under 3 months. Any patient presenting with uncontrolled infection, other autoimmune disease, pregnancy or lactation was left out. Sequencing was done on a sample of blood. The TCR was taken from a man aged 40-55 years with Graves' ophthalmopathy.

CDR3 sequence reads: CASSLRRGTQYF. Written as DNA, the CDR3 is TGTGCCAGCAGCTTGCGGAGAGGGACCCAGTACTTC. This chain connects TRBV5-6 to TRBJ2-5, with unresolved D. V lost 1 base, J lost 7 bases, and 8 bases lay in between. There are 12 residues in the CDR3. Germline lookup yields CDR1 SGHDT and CDR2 YYEEEE.